What follows are 12 T cell receptor beta chains derived from one specimen sequenced in a study of siplizumab effects on memory and regulatory T cells (dated by TCRdb to the late 2010s). Library preparation employed the immunoSEQ multiplex PCR assay. As stored in TCRdb, this immuneACCESS dataset retains in-frame rearrangements with V and J assigned. A fraction of the clones does not appear; measured against another copy, unresolved V genes explain less than half of the discrepancy, and the remainder lacks a known reason. The sample table contains tens of thousands of clones; only one count was recorded for roughly nine tenths of them. Over 25% of the sample comes from the top ten. The sequencing input was CD8+ T cells sorted from blood. These receptors came from a human donor in good health.

The chain combines TRBV9 with TRBJ2-3; 12 bases map to TRBD2. This CDR3 spans 16 amino acids. J gave up 3 bases and V 0 bases, and 2 bases lay outside the gene matches. The germline V gene encodes CDR1 SGDLS and CDR2 YYNGEE. This CDR3 is CASSVGLAGVTDTQYF. The CDR3 DNA reads TGTGCCAGCAGCGTAGGACTAGCGGGAGTAACAGATACGCAGTATTTT.

This clone was seen a few times. The rearrangement links TRBV25-1 to TRBJ1-2; D gene ambiguous. Per the germline V gene, CDR1 is MGHDK and CDR2 is SYGVNS. Trimming removed 10 bases from V and 8 bases from J, with 5 bases in between. This CDR3 has 8 amino acids. The CDR3 DNA follows: TGTGCCAAAAAGGGCTACACCTTC. It encodes CAKKGYTF.

The chain joins TRBV7-2 to TRBJ1-3; TRBD1 might be the D (6 bases). Germline V gene lookup returns CDR1 SGHTA and CDR2 FQGNSA. V lost 3 bases and J lost 0, with 9 bases in between. The CDR3 sequence is 15 residues long. In nucleotides, the CDR3 is TGTGCCAGCAGCTTGGACAGATCCTCTGGAAACACCATATATTTT. It codes for CASSLDRSSGNTIYF.

This clone was seen only once. The chain carries TRBV27 and TRBJ1-4, with 8 bases that match TRBD1. Looked up from germline, CDR1 is MNHEY and CDR2 is SMNVEV (reference sequence). The CDR3 sequence is 17 residues long. V was pared by 7 bases and J by 6 bases, with 16 bases of the junction left unmatched. The CDR3 reads CASKLRGLRLGDEKLFF. CDR3 nucleotide sequence: TGTGCCAGCAAACTCAGGGGGCTGCGACTGGGGGATGAAAAACTGTTTTTT.

The chain carries TRBV29-1 and TRBJ2-7; D possibly matches TRBD1 or TRBD2 (5 bases each). The CDR3 contains 12 residues. Trimming cost V 7 bases and J 0 bases, with 10 bases left between them. In germline, CDR1 is SQVTM, CDR2 ANQGSEA. The CDR3 spells CSGRDVSYEQYF. The CDR3 DNA is TGCAGCGGACGGGACGTCTCCTACGAGCAGTACTTC.

DNA for the CDR3: TGCGCCAGCAGCCTCACCCGGATGAACACTGAAGCTTTCTTT. Encoded protein: CASSLTRMNTEAFF. The V gene is TRBV4-1, the J gene TRBJ1-1; D unresolved. The CDR3 runs 14 residues. Between the trimmed V and J ends, which lost 4 bases and 0 bases, there was a span of 9 bases. Germline V gives CDR1 MGHRA, CDR2 YSYEKL.

This chain connects TRBV5-6 to TRBJ2-6; no firm D call. V lost 1 base and J 0 bases, leaving 17 bases between the germline ends. This CDR3 spans 19 amino acids. Germline values: CDR1 SGHDT, CDR2 YYEEEE. In DNA, the CDR3 is TGTGCCAGCAGCTTGTTTGTGGGCCTTCCAGACTCTGGGGCCAACGTCCTGACTTTC. It is translated as CASSLFVGLPDSGANVLTF.

This clone was detected once. This chain joins TRBV9 and TRBJ2-7, with a weak D call TRBD1 (8 bases). Deletions cut 0 bases from V and 7 bases from J, with 14 bases between. This CDR3 contains 14 residues. Germline V gives CDR1 SGDLS, CDR2 YYNGEE. The CDR3 protein is CASSVVGQGGEQYF. CDR3 DNA: TGTGCCAGCAGCGTAGTTGGACAGGGAGGGGAGCAGTACTTC.

The table lists this clone with a count of one. The rearrangement joins TRBV30 to TRBJ2-3, with 7 bases fitting TRBD2. Trimming took 2 bases from V and 4 from J; bases not matched to a gene: 6. The germline V gene encodes CDR1 GTSNPN and CDR2 SVGIG (reference sequence). The CDR3 runs to 14 residues. The CDR3 DNA reads as TGTGCCTGGAGTTGGGAGACTAGCCCAGATACGCAGTATTTT. The encoded protein is CAWSWETSPDTQYF.

Note on this clone: The germline gene is not matched at one end of the junction; a read error may be the cause. This chain uses TRBV5-1 with TRBJ2-2; tentatively, D is TRBD1 (6 bases). The CDR3 covers 15 residues. From germline, CDR1 is SGHRS and CDR2 YFSETQ. CDR3 DNA sequence: TGTGCCAGCAGTTCGCGACAGGCGAACACCGGGGAGCTGTTTTTT. It is translated as CASSSRQANTGELFF.

The genes are TRBV10-3 and TRBJ1-2; no clear D. CDR3 length: 11 amino acids. CDR1 and CDR2 from the germline V gene are ENHRY and SYGVKD. The ends were cut back, 11 bases at V and 8 bases at J, with 15 bases in the middle. CDR3 DNA: TGTGCCGTCAACCTGAATTTGGGCTACACCTTC. Translating it yields CAVNLNLGYTF.

The chain has TRBV27 and TRBJ2-7; 9 positions agree with TRBD1. CDR3 size: 13 residues. Trimming cost V 7 bases and J 4 bases; bases outside gene matches: 5. Germline V gene data show CDR1 as MNHEY and CDR2 as SMNVEV (reference sequence). CDR3 in amino acids: CASTLGQGYEQYF. Here the CDR3 DNA reads TGTGCCAGCACTCTGGGACAGGGTTACGAGCAGTACTTC.